This T cell receptor beta chain was identified in a study of CD8+ T cells in alopecia areata (dated by TCRdb to the late 2010s). The study in broad terms: Treated patients were enrolled in an open-label pilot trial of oral tofacitinib at 5 to 10 mg twice daily for moderate-to-severe alopecia areata. In humans, TCRbeta sequencing was performed on scalp tissue and on sorted CD4+ and CD8+ peripheral blood T cells from healthy controls and from patients with patchy or totalis/universalis alopecia areata. Patients on tofacitinib were biopsied at baseline and after 4 and 24 weeks of treatment, and several of the patients also had a later scalp biopsy. Scalp clonality was compared across normal scalp (n=4), patchy alopecia areata scalp (n=8), and alopecia totalis/universalis scalp (n=8). To study T cell clonal expansion in alopecia areata, the researchers applied high-throughput TCRbeta sequencing to both the C3H/HeJ mouse model and human patients. TCRbeta CDR3 regions were amplified by immunoSEQ multiplex PCR using 35 Vbeta forward and 13 Jbeta reverse primers. RNA was extracted with the PAXgene miRNA kit for fixed scalp, the miRNeasy kit for PBMCs, and the RNeasy kit for mouse skin. For the treated patients, the SALT score, which quantifies what percentage of scalp surface area is affected, served as the measure of disease severity. Patients received tofacitinib for 6 to 18 months and were then followed off drug for 6 months to check for delayed response and recurrence.

About this clone itself: The target of this receptor is not known. Base quality data are lacking; no much larger clone is found one base away.

The sample's treatment or condition label, in plain terms: oral pan-JAK inhibitor, 5-10 mg twice daily. Lesional scalp punch biopsies and peripheral blood were collected from alopecia areata patients. PBMCs were isolated by density centrifugation and stained for CD3, CD4 and CD8, and CD4+ and CD8+ T cells were sorted on a FACSAria. The paper's findings and limits, for the study overall: Higher clonality and more expanded CD8+ clones were observed in lesional scalp than in normal scalp, particularly in alopecia totalis/universalis, a finding suggestive of antigenic drive. Shared TCR sequences between patients were less evident than in mice, which may be partly attributable to HLA diversity in the patient population. Many expanded lesional clones were found to persist in scalp and blood during tofacitinib treatment, and relapse after treatment cessation may be partly explained by this persistence. Scalp TCR repertoire analysis is complicated because resident alphabeta T cells in normal human skin are also sequenced, whereas mouse skin is dominated by gammadelta T cells. The treated cohort was small, with a single nonresponder, so links between baseline CD8+ expansion and response need larger studies. With tofacitinib, both scalp clonality and the number of expanded CD8+ clones among the top 100 scalp clones went down significantly.

Library generation was performed with the immunoSEQ multiplex PCR assay. To provide template for TCR sequencing, every sample had RNA extracted and reverse transcribed into cDNA. SuperScript III was used to make first-strand cDNA, primed with a 2:1 mix of oligo-dT and random hexamers. A synthetic immune receptor repertoire was used to gauge amplification bias, and whatever bias remained was removed computationally. On the authors' methods: Raw reads were preprocessed for error removal, and CDR3 was defined according to IMGT conventions as running from the conserved cysteine to phenylalanine. Clonality was calculated as 1 minus Shannon entropy normalized by log2 of the number of productive unique TCRs. Scalp TCRbeta sequences were cross-referenced with sorted blood CD4 and CD8 repertoires so that the CD4 or CD8 identity of scalp clones could be inferred. TCRdb stores this immuneACCESS table with in-frame sequences only. Part of the clones is absent; in the studies checked, under half of the shortfall reflects unresolved V genes, and no reason is known for the rest. V and J calls and clone size are as listed in that table; D and trimming were resolved from the DNA. The sample table records fewer than 250,000 clones; under 40% of these occur just once. The top ten clonotypes cover around 0.48% of the sample.

V was cut back by 6 bases and J by 1 base, leaving a gap of 6 bases between them. The CDR3 covers 13 residues, taking in both the cysteine and the phenylalanine. Only the CDR3 portion is preserved as DNA: 39 bases, with reading frame beginning at the first base. From the germline V gene, CDR1 is MNHNS and CDR2 is SASEGT. The source was CD4+ T cells sorted from blood, collected at approximately week 30, from a patient treated with tofacitinib. The receptor's source is a human donor with alopecia areata. The chain employs TRBV6-1 and TRBJ2-2, with no confident D gene call. The CDR3 has the sequence CASRQGNTGELFF. The bases are TGTGCCAGCAGGCAAGGGAACACCGGGGAGCTGTTTTTT.